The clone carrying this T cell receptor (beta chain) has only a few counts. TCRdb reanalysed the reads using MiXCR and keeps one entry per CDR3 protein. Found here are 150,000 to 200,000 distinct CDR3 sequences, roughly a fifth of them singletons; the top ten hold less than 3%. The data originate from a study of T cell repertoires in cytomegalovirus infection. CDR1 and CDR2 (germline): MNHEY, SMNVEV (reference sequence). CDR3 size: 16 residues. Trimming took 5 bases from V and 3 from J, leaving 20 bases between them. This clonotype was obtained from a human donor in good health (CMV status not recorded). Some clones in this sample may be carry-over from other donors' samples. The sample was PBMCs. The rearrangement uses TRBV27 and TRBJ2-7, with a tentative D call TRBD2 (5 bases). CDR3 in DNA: TGTGCCAGCAGTGGGATGCGGTCAGGCACTAGCTACGAGCAGTACTTC. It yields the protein CASSGMRSGTSYEQYF.